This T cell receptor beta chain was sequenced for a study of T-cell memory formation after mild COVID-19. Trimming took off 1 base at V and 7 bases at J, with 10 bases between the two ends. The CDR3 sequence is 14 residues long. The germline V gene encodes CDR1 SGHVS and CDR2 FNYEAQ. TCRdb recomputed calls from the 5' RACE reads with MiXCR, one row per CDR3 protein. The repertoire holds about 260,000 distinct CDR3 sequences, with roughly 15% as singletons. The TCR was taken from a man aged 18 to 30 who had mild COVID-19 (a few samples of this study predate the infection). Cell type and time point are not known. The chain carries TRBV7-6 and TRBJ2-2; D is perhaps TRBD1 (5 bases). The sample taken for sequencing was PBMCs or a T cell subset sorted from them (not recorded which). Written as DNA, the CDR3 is TGTGCCAGCAGCTTAGACTGGGGCGGCGGGGAGCTGTTTTTT. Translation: CASSLDWGGGELFF.